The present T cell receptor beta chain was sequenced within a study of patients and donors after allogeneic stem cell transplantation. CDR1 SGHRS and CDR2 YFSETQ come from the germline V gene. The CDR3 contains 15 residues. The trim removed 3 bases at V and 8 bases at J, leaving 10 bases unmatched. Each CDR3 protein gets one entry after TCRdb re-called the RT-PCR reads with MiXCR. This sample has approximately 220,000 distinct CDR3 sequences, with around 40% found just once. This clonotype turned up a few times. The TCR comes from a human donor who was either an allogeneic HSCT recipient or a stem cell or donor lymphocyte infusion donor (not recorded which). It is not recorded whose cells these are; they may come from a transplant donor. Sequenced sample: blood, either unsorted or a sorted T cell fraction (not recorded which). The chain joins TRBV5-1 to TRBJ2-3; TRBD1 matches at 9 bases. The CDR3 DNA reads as TGCGCCAGCAGCTCAACCCCGGGACAGGGTCCTACGCAGTATTTT. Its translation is CASSSTPGQGPTQYF.